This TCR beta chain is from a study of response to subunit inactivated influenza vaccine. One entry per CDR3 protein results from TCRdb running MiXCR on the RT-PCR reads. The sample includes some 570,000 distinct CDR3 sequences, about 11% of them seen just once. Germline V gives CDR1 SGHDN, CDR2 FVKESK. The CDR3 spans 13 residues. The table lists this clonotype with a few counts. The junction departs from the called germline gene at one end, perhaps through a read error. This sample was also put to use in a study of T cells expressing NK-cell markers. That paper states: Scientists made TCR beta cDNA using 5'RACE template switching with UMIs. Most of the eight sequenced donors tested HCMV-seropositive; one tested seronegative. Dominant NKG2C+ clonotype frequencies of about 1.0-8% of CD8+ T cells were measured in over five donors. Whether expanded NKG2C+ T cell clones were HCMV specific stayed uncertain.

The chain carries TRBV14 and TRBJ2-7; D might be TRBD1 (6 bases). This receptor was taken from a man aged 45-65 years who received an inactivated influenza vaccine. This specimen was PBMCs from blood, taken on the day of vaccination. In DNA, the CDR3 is TGTGCCAGCAGCCAAGCATTGATAACAGGGAGAATGTTC. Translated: CASSQALITGRMF.